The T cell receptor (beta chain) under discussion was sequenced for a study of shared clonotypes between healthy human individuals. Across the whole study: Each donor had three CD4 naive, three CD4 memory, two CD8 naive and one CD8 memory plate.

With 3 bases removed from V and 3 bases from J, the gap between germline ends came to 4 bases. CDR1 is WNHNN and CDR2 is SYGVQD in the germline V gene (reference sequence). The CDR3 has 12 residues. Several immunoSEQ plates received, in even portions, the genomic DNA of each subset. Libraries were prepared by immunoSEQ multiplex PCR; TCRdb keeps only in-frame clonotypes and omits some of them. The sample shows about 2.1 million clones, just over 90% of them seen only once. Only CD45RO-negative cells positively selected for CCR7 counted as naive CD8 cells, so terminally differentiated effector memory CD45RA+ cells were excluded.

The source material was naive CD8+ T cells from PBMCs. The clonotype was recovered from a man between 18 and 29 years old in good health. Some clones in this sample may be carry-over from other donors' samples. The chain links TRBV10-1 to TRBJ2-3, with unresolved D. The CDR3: CASSDITDTQYF. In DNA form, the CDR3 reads TGCGCCAGCAGTGATATAACAGATACGCAGTATTTT.